This T cell receptor (beta chain) was recovered during a study of identical twins. TCRdb re-called the 5' RACE reads through MiXCR, storing one row per CDR3 protein. The sample contains fewer than 500,000 distinct CDR3 sequences, more than 20% of which appear only once. Trimming removed 3 bases from V and 4 bases from J; junction bases left unmatched: 13. The CDR3 totals 17 residues. CDR1 is KGHDR, CDR2 SFDVKD, per germline. This clonotype was found a few times. Another study also made use of these data, one on T cells expressing NK-cell markers. That work adds: These clonotypes, the leaders elsewhere, also led the CD3+CD56-NKG2C+ fraction in a handful of donors.

The TCR sequence derives from a woman between 18 and 29 years old in good health. The chain uses TRBV24-1 and TRBJ2-5; 7 positions match TRBD1. Sequenced sample: CD4+ T cells sorted from blood. The CDR3 DNA reads as TGTGCCACCAGTGATAAGGACAGGCCCGGGCTCCCAGAGACCCAGTACTTC. Translating gives CATSDKDRPGLPETQYF.